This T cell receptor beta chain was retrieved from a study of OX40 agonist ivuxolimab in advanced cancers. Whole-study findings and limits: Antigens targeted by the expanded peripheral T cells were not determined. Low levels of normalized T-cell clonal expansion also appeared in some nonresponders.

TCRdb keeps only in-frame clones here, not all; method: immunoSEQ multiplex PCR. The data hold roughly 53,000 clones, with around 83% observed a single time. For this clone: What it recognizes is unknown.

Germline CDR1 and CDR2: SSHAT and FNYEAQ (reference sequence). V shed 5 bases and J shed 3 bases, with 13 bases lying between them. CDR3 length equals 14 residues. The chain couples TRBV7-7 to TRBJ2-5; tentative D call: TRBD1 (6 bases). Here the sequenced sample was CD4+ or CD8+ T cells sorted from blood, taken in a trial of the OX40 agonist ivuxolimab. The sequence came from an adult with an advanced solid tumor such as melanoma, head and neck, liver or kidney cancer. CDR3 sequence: CASSQDRTKETQYF. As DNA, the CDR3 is TGTGCCAGCAGCCAGGACAGAACGAAAGAGACCCAGTACTTC.